The 25 T cell receptor beta chains in this list originate from one sample, sequenced in a study of Graves' ophthalmopathy and Graves' hyperthyroidism (dated by TCRdb to 2016 to 2019). These reads were obtained on an Illumina HiSeq 2000. For repertoire sequencing, TCR beta CDR3 regions were amplified from RNA transcripts. HTBI primers and the Qiagen OneStep RT-PCR kit were used in a first-round RT-PCR, which was followed by a second-round multiplex PCR, size selection and purification. TCRdb reran the public reads through fastp at Q25 and MiXCR, keeping productive beta chains. Identical CDR3 proteins give one entry, which carries the most common genes and DNA. Recorded for this sample are about 480,000 distinct CDR3 sequences; approximately 14% of them occurred a single time. The ten largest clonotypes hold roughly 9.8% of the sample. Specimen: blood. The origin of the receptors is a woman under 40 with Graves' ophthalmopathy. Donor details come from another sample of the same person, matched by shared clones.

This chain uses TRBV28 with TRBJ1-5; D is uncertain. This CDR3 has 16 amino acids. Trimming removed 5 bases at V and 5 bases at J, with 19 bases between. In germline, CDR1 is MDHEN, CDR2 SYDVKM. CDR3 region: CASSPTAGKQDQPQHF. DNA of the CDR3: TGTGCCAGCAGTCCTACGGCGGGGAAGCAAGATCAGCCCCAGCATTTT.

This clonotype was observed at least ten times. V usage is TRBV11-2 and J usage is TRBJ2-2; 7 bases agree with TRBD1. With 5 bases clipped from V and 4 bases from J, the junction kept 4 bases outside the gene matches. Germline CDR1 reads SGHAT; CDR2 reads FQNNGV. The CDR3 is made up of 14 amino acids. The CDR3 region is CASSPAGGTGELFF. CDR3 sequence (DNA): TGTGCCAGCAGCCCTGCAGGGGGCACCGGGGAGCTGTTTTTT.

The genes are TRBV28 and TRBJ1-3; D unclear. V gave up 4 bases and J gave up 0 bases, with 13 bases separating them. The germline gives CDR1 MDHEN, CDR2 SYDVKM. This CDR3 is 16 amino acids long. The CDR3 protein is CASSSPSAFSGNTIYF. As DNA, the CDR3 is TGTGCCAGCAGTTCCCCTAGTGCTTTCTCTGGAAACACCATATATTTT.

In regard to this clonotype: A much larger clone lies one base from this, so it may be a read error. V and J are TRBV4-1 and TRBJ2-7, with D unresolved. Germline V gene lookup returns CDR1 MGHRA and CDR2 YSYEKL. The CDR3 length is 13 residues. The CDR3 loop is CASSQVRLYEQDF. The CDR3 nucleotides are TGCGCCAGCAGCCAAGTACGGCTGTACGAGCAGGACTTC.

The genes are TRBV18 and TRBJ2-2; 10 bases are a match to TRBD1. The CDR3 is 18 residues long. Trimming at V came to 2 bases and at J to 5 bases, leaving 11 bases not matched to a gene. The germline gives CDR1 KGHSH, CDR2 LQKENI. This chain's CDR3 is CASSPRATGGVETGELFF. The CDR3 DNA reads TGTGCCAGCTCACCAAGGGCGACAGGGGGCGTGGAGACCGGGGAGCTGTTTTTT.

This clonotype has ten or more counts. As DNA, the CDR3 is TGTGCCAGCAGTTCCTCTACAGGGGGGATCACTGAAGCTTTCTTT. Translated, it gives CASSSSTGGITEAFF. The rearrangement joins TRBV12-3 or TRBV12-4 to TRBJ1-1, with 8 bases that match TRBD1. The junction had 8 bases not matched to a gene; V was cut back by 4 bases and J by 4 bases. The CDR3 runs 15 residues.

This clonotype was picked up many times. A much larger clone differs from this one at a single base, so this may be a read error. The genes are TRBV12-3 or TRBV12-4 and TRBJ1-5; 7 bases fit TRBD1. CDR3 size: 19 residues. J was trimmed by 1 base and V by 4 bases; bases with no gene match: 16. CDR3 in DNA: TGTGCCAGCAGTTCTAATGTCGGACAGGTAACCTCCAGCAATCAGCCCCAGCATTTT. Translation: CASSSNVGQVTSSNQPQHF.

This clonotype came up many times. The chain carries TRBV12-3 or TRBV12-4 and TRBJ1-1; unclear D gene. This CDR3 spans 9 amino acids. V was clipped by 10 bases and J by 6 bases, with 6 bases between them. The CDR3 here is CATSPEAFF. DNA of the CDR3: TGTGCCACCTCCCCTGAAGCTTTCTTT.

This clonotype showed up many times. This chain links TRBV20-1 with TRBJ2-7, with TRBD2 matching over 13 bases. V was clipped by 2 bases and J by 2 bases; unmatched bases: 3. Germline V CDR1 and CDR2: DFQATT, SNEGSKA (reference sequence). The CDR3 totals 15 residues. The CDR3 DNA is TGCAGTGCTAGACCCGGGACTAGCGGGACCTACGAGCAGTACTTC. Encoded protein: CSARPGTSGTYEQYF.

A few counts support this clonotype. The CDR3 loop reads CASGLAPGLAEETQYF. The DNA of the CDR3 is TGTGCTAGTGGTTTAGCTCCGGGACTAGCGGAAGAGACCCAGTACTTC. The chain couples TRBV12-5 to TRBJ2-5; 11 positions agree with TRBD2. Germline trimming cut 3 bases from V and 3 bases from J; bases unmatched to any gene: 6. CDR3 length equals 16 residues. Germline V gene sequence: CDR1 LGHNT, CDR2 FRNRAP.

Regarding this clonotype: A much larger clone lies a single base off, so this may be a read error. A read error is likely, as this CDR3 ends without the conserved phenylalanine or tryptophan. The chain carries TRBV29-1 and TRBJ1-2; D not resolved. The CDR3 loop spans 13 amino acids. The V gene lost 3 bases and the J gene lost 7 bases, with 15 bases spanning the gap. The germline CDR1 and CDR2 sequences are SQVTM and ANQGSEA. The CDR3, as DNA: TGCAGCGTTGATTGGGGTGTATCTGGTGGCTACACCTTG. It is translated as CSVDWGVSGGYTL.

This chain links TRBV6-1 with TRBJ2-7, with 8 positions matching TRBD2. Germline trimming cut 6 bases from V and 4 bases from J; bases unmatched to any gene: 8. This CDR3 comprises 14 residues. Germline V gives CDR1 MNHNS, CDR2 SASEGT. The CDR3 reads CASSPGGGFYEQYF. In DNA, the CDR3 is TGTGCCAGCAGCCCGGGAGGGGGTTTTTACGAGCAGTACTTC.

This clonotype was seen at least ten times. The rearrangement links TRBV6-1 to TRBJ2-2; 11 nucleotides align to TRBD2. CDR3 length: 15 residues. Germline values: CDR1 MNHNS, CDR2 SASEGT. The ends lost 6 bases at V and 5 bases at J; junction bases unmatched: 5. The CDR3 nucleotides read TGTGCCAGCAGACCTACTAGCGGGAGAACCGGGGAGCTGTTTTTT. This gives the protein CASRPTSGRTGELFF.

This clonotype was observed many times. V is TRBV20-1 and J is TRBJ2-5; 9 bases line up with TRBD1. Germline values: CDR1 DFQATT, CDR2 SNEGSKA (reference sequence). The CDR3 covers 14 residues. The trim removed 3 bases at V and 5 bases at J, leaving 7 bases unmatched. The CDR3 coding sequence is TGCAGTGCTAGGCCGACAGGGGGTATCGAGACCCAGTACTTC. It specifies CSARPTGGIETQYF.

This clonotype was detected ten times or more. The V and J genes are TRBV15 and TRBJ2-5; D is ambiguous. Trimming pared 2 bases from V and 2 bases from J, leaving 6 bases between. This CDR3 contains 13 residues. Germline V CDR1 and CDR2: LNHNV, YYDKDF (reference sequence). DNA of the CDR3: TGTGCCACCAGCAGATCTCCTCAAGAGACCCAGTACTTC. It specifies CATSRSPQETQYF.

This clonotype was found many times. The chain employs TRBV12-3 or TRBV12-4 and TRBJ2-5, with 8 bases lining up with TRBD1. CDR3 size: 13 residues. After removal of 7 bases from V and 5 bases from J, the junction contained 6 bases not matched to a gene. CDR3 coding DNA: TGTGCCAGCACCCGGACAGGGTCGGAGACCCAGTACTTC. Protein product: CASTRTGSETQYF.

This clonotype was detected ten times or more. As DNA, the CDR3 is TGTGCCAGCAGTGGAATAGGGGACAGTCAGCCCCAGCATTTT. It is translated as CASSGIGDSQPQHF. The J gene is TRBJ1-5, the V gene TRBV6-1, with 7 bases fitting TRBD1. Per the germline V gene, CDR1 is MNHNS and CDR2 is SASEGT. The CDR3 totals 14 residues. The V segment lost 4 bases and the J segment 6 bases; nucleotides outside the gene matches: 6.

This clonotype was observed many times. As DNA, the CDR3 is TGTGCCAGCAGGGGCTCTCTGGGGCTCGAGCAGTACTTC. Translated, it gives CASRGSLGLEQYF. The chain is built from TRBV27 and TRBJ2-7, with D possibly being TRBD1 (5 bases). CDR3 length: 13 amino acids. Germline V gene sequence: CDR1 MNHEY, CDR2 SMNVEV (reference sequence). Trimming removed 6 bases from V and 6 bases from J, with 15 bases in between.

This clonotype was detected ten times or more. The gene calls are TRBV19 and TRBJ2-7; D may correspond to TRBD1 or TRBD2 (5 bases each). The ends were cut back, 5 bases at V and 5 bases at J, with 13 bases in the middle. The CDR3 contains 13 residues. The V gene's germline CDR1 is LNHDA and CDR2 SQIVND (reference sequence). The CDR3 coding sequence is TGTGCCAGTAGTCCCCTATGGGACCACGAGCAGTACTTC. Its protein is CASSPLWDHEQYF.

The chain uses TRBV6-1 and TRBJ2-7, with 12 bases that match TRBD2. V was pared by 1 base and J by 0 bases, with 10 bases of the junction left unmatched. The CDR3 has 19 amino acids. Germline lookup yields CDR1 MNHNS and CDR2 SASEGT. DNA for the CDR3: TGTGCCAGCAGTGAAGAGTCTAGCGGGGGGGCCAAGCGCTCCTACGAGCAGTACTTC. Translated, it gives CASSEESSGGAKRSYEQYF.

This clonotype has a count of ten or more. The chain joins TRBV7-2 to TRBJ2-5, with D uncertain. Deletions cut 10 bases from V and 5 bases from J, with 11 bases between. CDR1 is SGHTA and CDR2 is FQGNSA in the germline V gene. The CDR3 runs 11 residues. The CDR3 loop reads CATPTPETQYF. The CDR3 bases are TGTGCCACCCCTACCCCGGAGACCCAGTACTTC.

The rearrangement joins TRBV3-1 to TRBJ2-5; 8 nucleotides agree with TRBD2. Trimming at V came to 4 bases and at J to 3 bases, leaving 4 bases not matched to a gene. This CDR3 spans 14 amino acids. Germline-derived CDR1 and CDR2 are LGHDT and YNNKEL (reference sequence). CDR3 DNA: TGTGCCAGCAGCCCGACTAGCGTTAAAGAGACCCAGTACTTC. It yields the protein CASSPTSVKETQYF.

At least ten counts were recorded for this clonotype. J is TRBJ2-5 and V is TRBV7-2, with TRBD2 matching 7 bases. The ends lost 7 bases at V and 5 bases at J; junction bases unmatched: 7. Germline V gene lookup returns CDR1 SGHTA and CDR2 FQGNSA. CDR3 length equals 13 residues. The CDR3 loop is CASTERGDETQYF. In DNA, the CDR3 is TGTGCCAGCACCGAGCGGGGCGATGAGACCCAGTACTTC.

This clonotype was seen ten or more times. J is TRBJ2-7 and V is TRBV27, with 7 bases identical to TRBD2. With V trimmed by 3 bases and J by 6 bases, 8 bases remained unmatched. CDR1 MNHEY and CDR2 SMNVEV come from the germline V gene (reference sequence). The CDR3 extends over 14 amino acids. The CDR3 coding sequence is TGTGCCAGCAGTTTCGTGGGAGGGCCTCCCGAGCAGTACTTC. It yields the protein CASSFVGGPPEQYF.

This clonotype was found many times. This chain joins TRBV11-2 and TRBJ1-1; 9 positions match TRBD1. The CDR3 is made up of 14 amino acids. CDR1 SGHAT and CDR2 FQNNGV come from the germline V gene. V lost 5 bases and J lost 3; bases outside the gene matches: 4. The CDR3 loop is CASSAGQGYTEAFF. CDR3 coding DNA: TGTGCCAGCAGCGCGGGACAGGGTTACACTGAAGCTTTCTTT.